The present entry profiles one T cell receptor (beta chain) with its context. The antigen is unknown. The investigators amplified TCR beta CDR3 regions from RNA transcripts. TCR CDR3 regions were first amplified by RT-PCR with HTBI primers. Each CDR3 protein is one row after TCRdb ran MiXCR on the multiplex PCR reads. The sample yields about 680,000 distinct CDR3 sequences, about 35% seen once. The data stem from a study of T cells in Graves' hyperthyroidism and ophthalmopathy. General study findings and limits: Most expanded thyroid clonotypes above 0.001 also appeared in blood. Onset of ophthalmopathy came a median 6.5 months after the model predicted it.

The CDR3 covers 13 residues. With 2 bases removed from V and 8 bases from J, the gap between germline ends came to 12 bases. CDR1 is MGHRA and CDR2 is YSYEKL in the germline V gene. Diagnoses used clinical symptoms, serum thyroxine and TRAb, thyroid ultrasound and orbital computed tomography. Extraction of PBMCs used about 9.2 ml of fresh peripheral blood. The specimen was blood. The clonotype was recovered from a woman aged 40 to 55 with Graves' hyperthyroidism. This sequence joins TRBV4-1 and TRBJ1-1, with D possibly being TRBD1 (5 bases). The DNA for the CDR3 is TGCGCCAGCAGCCAATCCACTTGGGGGGAAGCTTTCTTT. Residues: CASSQSTWGEAFF.